This entry is about one T cell receptor (beta chain). As yet, its antigen is unknown. The entry originates in a study of CD8 T cells in ankylosing spondylitis. As the method for making TCR beta libraries, quantitative 5'-RACE with molecular barcodes was used. One entry per CDR3 protein, called by TCRdb with MiXCR from the 5' RACE reads. The sample contains approximately 550,000 distinct CDR3 sequences, approximately 11% of which appear only once. This CDR3 is built from 12 residues. V was pared by 0 bases and J by 9 bases, with 6 bases between. Germline assignment: CDR1 MNHNY and CDR2 SVGAGI (reference sequence). Notes on the study in general: A motif of eight highly homologous TCR beta variants was seen as apparently characteristic of ankylosing spondylitis blood. Earlier reports found some motif variants in synovial fluid and blood in reactive arthritis. Clones linked to disease were reported to show significant enrichment in matched ankylosing spondylitis synovial fluid.

The sequence was obtained from a male donor with ankylosing spondylitis. The sample taken for sequencing was blood, either unsorted or a sorted T cell fraction (not recorded which). The chain recombines TRBV6-6 with TRBJ2-1; D gene ambiguous. The CDR3 nucleotides are TGTGCCAGCAGTTACTCAGGCCCTGAGCAGTTCTTC. Amino acid sequence: CASSYSGPEQFF.